Listed below are T cell receptor beta chains from one sample, sequenced in a study of blood T cell repertoires in COVID-19. Data came from immunoSEQ multiplex PCR; TCRdb stores just in-frame clones and leaves some out. Among tens of thousands of clones listed, approximately 86% were seen once. Sequenced: peripheral blood. These receptors came from a man between 35 and 55 years old with acute or convalescent COVID-19. CDR3s include the opening cysteine and the closing phenylalanine or tryptophan. Each record gives: D gene, J gene, V gene, CDR3 protein, CDR3 DNA. The D gene is left open where the match is weak.

-,TRBJ2-1,TRBV29-1,CSVALDRSSYNEQFF,TGCAGCGTTGCGCTCGACAGGAGCTCCTACAATGAGCAGTTCTTC
-,TRBJ2-5,TRBV11-2,CASSRSVQGWEETQYF,TGTGCCAGCAGCAGAAGCGTACAGGGCTGGGAAGAGACCCAGTACTTC
TRBD1,TRBJ2-1,TRBV29-1,CSVGQGFF,TGCAGCGTTGGACAGGGCTTCTTC
TRBD2,TRBJ2-3,TRBV7-2,CASSLLAGVGDTQYF,TGTGCCAGCAGCTTACTAGCGGGGGTGGGAGATACGCAGTATTTT
TRBD1,TRBJ1-4,TRBV9,CASSVEGQGREKLFF,TGTGCCAGCAGCGTAGAAGGACAGGGTAGGGAAAAACTGTTTTTT
-,TRBJ1-5,TRBV2,CASREGQTNQPQHF,TGTGCCAGCAGGGAAGGACAGACCAATCAGCCCCAGCATTTT
-,TRBJ2-5,TRBV5-1,CASSNAGKPETQYF,TGCGCCAGCAGCAACGCGGGGAAGCCGGAGACCCAGTACTTC
TRBD1,TRBJ2-7,TRBV27,CASSSSNVVTGESIYEQYF,TGTGCCAGCAGTTCATCTAACGTGGTCACAGGGGAGTCGATCTACGAGCAGTACTTC
-,TRBJ1-1,TRBV11-3,CASSLDQGGTEAFF,TGTGCCAGCAGCTTAGACCAGGGCGGCACTGAAGCTTTCTTT
-,TRBJ1-1,TRBV14,CASSLNLYTEAFF,TGTGCCAGCAGCCTAAACCTATACACTGAAGCTTTCTTT
TRBD1,TRBJ1-1,TRBV24-1,CATSPSRDSGEAFF,TGTGCCACCTCCCCGTCTAGGGACAGCGGTGAAGCTTTCTTT
-,TRBJ2-3,TRBV19,CASSIPQGGTDTQYF,TGTGCCAGTAGTATCCCACAGGGTGGCACAGATACGCAGTATTTT
-,TRBJ1-2,TRBV7-8,CASSPDSSRGYTF,TGTGCCAGCAGCCCGGACAGTTCGCGAGGCTACACCTTC
-,TRBJ1-2,TRBV18,CASSSETGGGGLGYGYTF,TGTGCCAGCTCATCTGAGACAGGCGGAGGCGGTTTGGGCTATGGCTACACCTTC